Presented here are 18 T cell receptor beta chains from one specimen sequenced in a study of cytomegalovirus exposure and HLA in healthy donors (dated by TCRdb to about 2017). The library was produced with the immunoSEQ multiplex PCR assay. The multiplex PCR relied on a mix of 60 forward primers for TCR Vbeta segments and 13 reverse primers for TCR Jbeta segments. Imported from immuneACCESS, the table was reduced by TCRdb to in-frame sequences with V and J called. These copies leave out some clones; in studies compared against another copy, an unresolved V gene accounts for under half, and the cause of the remainder is not known. For this sample there are approximately 100,000 clones; 74% appear just once. Approximately 1.9% of the sample belongs to the ten largest clones. The sequenced material came from PBMCs. These receptors were obtained from a human donor in good health.

The chain carries TRBV7-9 and TRBJ1-4; no definite D call. Trimming took 5 bases from V and 3 from J, leaving 13 bases between them. This CDR3 region has 15 residues. The germline gives CDR1 SEHNR, CDR2 FQNEAQ (reference sequence). The DNA for the CDR3 is TGTGCCAGCAGCGGAAAAGCGGGTGCTAATGAAAAACTGTTTTTT. Translating gives CASSGKAGANEKLFF.

V and J are TRBV5-1 and TRBJ1-1; D gene ambiguous. V was pared by 0 bases and J by 7 bases, with 13 bases between. CDR3 length: 14 amino acids. Germline CDR1 SGHRS, CDR2 YFSETQ. CDR3 DNA: TGCGCCAGCAGCTTGGGGTCGGTTACCTTTGAAGCTTTCTTT. This gives the protein CASSLGSVTFEAFF.

CDR3: CASSLGTRVLGGYEQYF. As DNA, the CDR3 is TGCGCCAGCAGCTTGGGGACCAGAGTCCTAGGGGGCTACGAGCAGTACTTC. The chain couples TRBV5-1 to TRBJ2-7, with a weak D call TRBD1 (6 bases). The CDR3 contains 17 residues. Germline V gives CDR1 SGHRS, CDR2 YFSETQ. Trimming took 0 bases from V and 3 from J, leaving 19 bases between them.

This clone occurred once. The rearrangement uses TRBV7-9 and TRBJ1-5, with 10 bases identical to TRBD1. Germline V gene lookup returns CDR1 SEHNR and CDR2 FQNEAQ (reference sequence). This CDR3 is 14 amino acids long. J gave up 6 bases and V 5 bases, and 4 bases lay outside the gene matches. CDR3 protein: CASSPWDRGQPQHF. The DNA of the CDR3 is TGTGCCAGCAGCCCGTGGGACAGGGGTCAGCCCCAGCATTTT.

This rearrangement joins TRBV7-9 to TRBJ2-1, with D possibly TRBD2 on 7 matching bases. With 5 bases removed from V and 0 bases from J, the gap between germline ends came to 17 bases. CDR1 and CDR2 (germline): SEHNR, FQNEAQ (reference sequence). The CDR3 covers 17 residues. Here the CDR3 DNA reads TGTGCCAGCAGCCAGGGGAGGGGTGGGAGCTCCTACAATGAGCAGTTCTTC. It specifies CASSQGRGGSSYNEQFF.

This clone was recorded a few times. This sequence joins TRBV27 and TRBJ2-3; 8 nucleotides agree with TRBD2. CDR3 size: 15 residues. V shed 6 bases and J 4 bases; nucleotides not matched to a gene: 9. Per germline, CDR1 MNHEY and CDR2 SMNVEV (reference sequence). CDR3 protein: CASRQLAEAPDTQYF. The CDR3 DNA reads as TGTGCCAGCAGGCAACTAGCGGAGGCCCCAGATACGCAGTATTTT.

This rearrangement joins TRBV5-1 to TRBJ1-4; 7 nucleotides agree with TRBD1. The CDR3 runs 15 residues. Germline V gene sequence: CDR1 SGHRS, CDR2 YFSETQ. The trim removed 7 bases at V and 0 bases at J, leaving 6 bases unmatched. CDR3 amino acids: CASGSQGSTNEKLFF. CDR3 nucleotides: TGCGCCAGCGGGTCACAGGGGTCAACTAATGAAAAACTGTTTTTT.

The chain is built from TRBV19 and TRBJ2-7, with D possibly TRBD2 on 6 matching bases. V lost 6 bases and J 0 bases, leaving 15 bases between the germline ends. CDR1 and CDR2 (germline): LNHDA, SQIVND (reference sequence). The CDR3 is 15 residues long. CDR3 in amino acids: CASREGPMVSYEQYF. The CDR3 coding sequence is TGTGCCAGTAGGGAGGGCCCGATGGTCTCCTACGAGCAGTACTTC.

This CDR3 reads CASSLASGAEQFF. DNA for the CDR3: TGTGCCAGCAGCTTAGCGAGCGGGGCAGAGCAGTTCTTC. The chain links TRBV7-2 to TRBJ2-1, with 7 bases matching TRBD2. CDR1 is SGHTA and CDR2 is FQGNSA in the germline V gene. The ends lost 0 bases at V and 10 bases at J; junction bases unmatched: 3. CDR3 length: 13 residues.

DNA for the CDR3: TGCGCCAGCAGCTTGGTAGGGACTAGCAGTATCAATGAGCAGTTCTTC. As protein: CASSLVGTSSINEQFF. The chain joins TRBV5-1 to TRBJ2-1; TRBD2 matches at 9 bases. Trimming at V came to 0 bases and at J to 6 bases, leaving 7 bases not matched to a gene. The germline gives CDR1 SGHRS, CDR2 YFSETQ. CDR3 length: 16 residues.

The chain has TRBV7-9 and TRBJ2-7, with D uncertain. Germline CDR1 SEHNR, CDR2 FQNEAQ (reference sequence). V was shortened by 4 bases and J by 1 base, with 8 bases between the two germline ends. The CDR3 is 13 residues long. In DNA, the CDR3 is TGTGCCAGCAGCTCTTCGGAGTCCTACGAGCAGTACTTC. Amino acid sequence: CASSSSESYEQYF.

As for this clone: At the DNA level, this CDR3 is encoded by other sequences in the same sample as well. The chain couples TRBV4-2 to TRBJ1-1; TRBD1 aligns across 7 bases. V shed 0 bases and J 7 bases; nucleotides not matched to a gene: 2. Germline CDR1 reads LGHNA; CDR2 reads YNFKEQ. The CDR3 loop spans 13 amino acids. The CDR3 protein is CASSQEQGIEAFF. As DNA, the CDR3 is TGTGCCAGCAGCCAAGAACAGGGGATTGAAGCTTTCTTT.

This sequence joins TRBV5-6 and TRBJ1-1; weak D call: TRBD1 (5 bases). The CDR3 contains 18 residues. V was cut by 3 bases and J by 0 bases, with 21 bases left in between. The V gene's germline CDR1 is SGHDT and CDR2 YYEEEE. DNA of the CDR3: TGTGCCAGCAGCTCATTGGCCGGCTGGAGACAGTTGAACACTGAAGCTTTCTTT. Translating gives CASSSLAGWRQLNTEAFF.

The rearrangement uses TRBV19 and TRBJ1-1; D is perhaps TRBD1 (5 bases). Germline values: CDR1 LNHDA, CDR2 SQIVND (reference sequence). V dropped 7 bases and J dropped 0 bases, with 12 bases sitting between them. The CDR3 length is 14 residues. The DNA of the CDR3 is TGTGCCAGTAAATATGACAGCCTGAACACTGAAGCTTTCTTT. This gives the protein CASKYDSLNTEAFF.

CDR3 protein: CASSLGNGQGADTIYF. The CDR3 nucleotides read TGCGCCAGCAGCCTCGGCAACGGACAGGGGGCTGACACCATATATTTT. This rearrangement joins TRBV4-1 to TRBJ1-3; 11 bases map to TRBD1. The CDR3 is 16 amino acids. J lost 8 bases, V lost 4 bases, and 10 bases had no gene match. Germline CDR1 reads MGHRA; CDR2 reads YSYEKL.

This clone was seen once. V is TRBV28 and J is TRBJ2-7, with 10 bases identical to TRBD1. Trimming at V came to 5 bases and at J to 6 bases, leaving 10 bases not matched to a gene. In germline, CDR1 is MDHEN, CDR2 SYDVKM. The CDR3 runs 15 residues. CDR3 DNA: TGTGCCAGCAGTGCCCCGGGACAGGGGAGAGGCGAGCAGTACTTC. This translates into CASSAPGQGRGEQYF.

The V gene is TRBV9, the J gene TRBJ1-2; maybe TRBD1 (5 bases). This CDR3 has 15 amino acids. Per germline, CDR1 SGDLS and CDR2 YYNGEE. Trimming took 4 bases from V and 4 from J, leaving 17 bases between them. CDR3 sequence: CASSPTGQGAYGYTF. For the CDR3, the DNA is TGTGCCAGCAGCCCAACGGGCCAAGGGGCCTATGGCTACACCTTC.

The chain combines TRBV6-4 with TRBJ1-3; TRBD1 is a possible D gene (6 bases). The CDR3 covers 16 residues. V lost 3 bases and J 0 bases, leaving 12 bases between the germline ends. The germline CDR1 and CDR2 sequences are MRHNA and SNTAGT. The CDR3, as DNA: TGTGCCAGCAGTGATGCTAGGACAGTCTCTGGAAACACCATATATTTT. Residues: CASSDARTVSGNTIYF.